This T cell receptor (beta chain) was identified in a study of blood T cell repertoires in COVID-19. Study-wide background: Researchers got acute and convalescent COVID-19 samples from the United States, Italy and Spain. Sources were T cells, B-cell-depleted T cells, or PBMCs; the material itself was cDNA or gDNA.

In the authors' methods: For nucleated cells, counts were estimated from reference gene primer amplification. Using immunoSEQ multiplex PCR, the repertoire was profiled, and TCRdb retains in-frame clones only, with some absent. D and trimming were read from the DNA, whereas the V and J calls and clone size are those reported in that table. The table has about 96,000 clones, around 90% seen once; the top ten hold around 4.2%. V was trimmed by 1 base and J by 7 bases, leaving 7 bases between them. The CDR3 sequence is 13 residues long. Germline CDR1 is LGHDT and CDR2 is YNNKEL (reference sequence). This clonotype was obtained from a human donor with COVID-19, enrolled during active disease. The donor label of this sample is uncertain. J is TRBJ1-4 and V is TRBV3-1 (or the pseudogene TRBV3-2); D remains unclear. Sequencing input: peripheral blood. The chain's CDR3 is CASSQVSGEKLFF. In DNA form, the CDR3 reads TGTGCCAGCAGCCAAGTATCAGGTGAAAAACTGTTTTTT.